Each of the 13 T cell receptor beta chains below was sequenced from the same sample in a study of T cell repertoires in cytomegalovirus infection. What these receptors recognize is not known. Each CDR3 protein is one row after TCRdb ran MiXCR on the reads. The sample lists 550,000 to 700,000 distinct CDR3 sequences; approximately 40% were seen once. This material consisted of cultured PBMCs, taken from culture after CMV antigen stimulation. Every receptor here comes from a human donor in good health (CMV status not recorded). Some clones in this sample may be carry-over from other donors' samples.

This chain connects TRBV4-2 to TRBJ2-5, with 10 positions matching TRBD2. The CDR3 loop spans 15 amino acids. The germline V gene has CDR1 LGHNA and CDR2 YNFKEQ. V trimming: 1 base; J trimming: 4 bases; junction bases outside the gene matches: 3. CDR3 sequence reads: CASSQASGRPETQYF. The DNA of the CDR3 is TGTGCCAGCAGCCAAGCTAGCGGGAGACCAGAGACCCAGTACTTC.

V is TRBV18 and J is TRBJ1-6; maybe TRBD1 (5 bases). Trimming stripped 6 bases from V and 6 bases from J, with 18 bases between. This CDR3 region has 16 residues. From germline, CDR1 is KGHSH and CDR2 LQKENI. CDR3 nucleotide sequence: TGTGCCAGCTCTGCCGGGTTGAACAGGCCTAATTCACCCCTCCACTTT. Translating gives CASSAGLNRPNSPLHF.

The V and J genes are TRBV12-3 or TRBV12-4 and TRBJ1-4; unclear D gene. V gave up 11 bases and J gave up 0 bases, with 16 bases separating them. The CDR3 sequence is 15 residues long. CDR3 protein: CACTLSFATNEKLFF. In nucleotides, the CDR3 is TGTGCCTGCACCCTCTCCTTTGCAACTAATGAAAAACTGTTTTTT.

In this sample, this clonotype turned up a few times. This chain uses TRBV7-2 with TRBJ2-5; no clear D gene. This CDR3 comprises 13 residues. Germline CDR1 is SGHTA and CDR2 is FQGNSA. V lost 5 bases to trimming and J lost 4 bases, with 11 bases between them. The DNA for the CDR3 is TGTGCCAGCAGCGCAGAAGGCGGAGAGACCCAGTACTTC. Protein sequence: CASSAEGGETQYF.

This clonotype was seen a handful of times. In DNA, the CDR3 is TGTGCCAGCAGCTCGGGCCAGGGGGCCGCCTACAATGAGCAGTTCTTC. Translation gives CASSSGQGAAYNEQFF. The V call is TRBV5-4, the J call TRBJ2-1; 8 positions agree with TRBD1. Germline V CDR1 and CDR2: SGHNT, YYREEE (reference sequence). This CDR3 has 16 residues. V gave up 3 bases and J gave up 2 bases; unmatched junction bases: 7.

The chain carries TRBV4-1 and TRBJ2-3; no definite D call. The CDR3 contains 15 residues. Trimming pared 1 base from V and 2 bases from J, leaving 10 bases between. Germline V gene sequence: CDR1 MGHRA, CDR2 YSYEKL. CDR3 protein: CASSQGPYNTDTQYF. For the CDR3, the DNA is TGCGCCAGCAGCCAAGGCCCGTATAACACAGATACGCAGTATTTT.

This chain links TRBV12-3 or TRBV12-4 with TRBJ2-1; tentatively, D is TRBD1 (6 bases). CDR3 length equals 14 residues. With 5 bases removed from V and 1 base from J, the gap between germline ends came to 9 bases. CDR3 in DNA: TGTGCCAGCAGTCCGGACAGTTCCTACAATGAGCAGTTCTTC. Its translation is CASSPDSSYNEQFF.

This clonotype was found a few times. The chain links TRBV7-2 to TRBJ2-7, with D possibly being TRBD1 or TRBD2 (5 bases each). CDR1 and CDR2 (germline): SGHTA, FQGNSA. CDR3 length equals 16 residues. The V gene lost 4 bases and the J gene lost 3 bases, with 19 bases spanning the gap. CDR3 bases: TGTGCCAGCAGCTGGGAACCTTCGGGGCGAGTCTACGAGCAGTACTTC. Its protein product is CASSWEPSGRVYEQYF.

The chain links TRBV20-1 to TRBJ2-2; 8 bases agree with TRBD1. The germline CDR1 and CDR2 sequences are DFQATT and SNEGSKA (reference sequence). This CDR3 contains 15 residues. Losses at the gene ends were 0 bases for V and 3 bases for J; bases not matched to a gene: 3. In DNA form, the CDR3 reads TGCAGTGCTAGAGATCAGGGGGCCGACACCGGGGAGCTGTTTTTT. Translating gives CSARDQGADTGELFF.

Only a few counts were recorded for this clonotype. The chain recombines TRBV20-1 with TRBJ2-3; a weak D match, TRBD1 (5 bases). V lost 7 bases and J 2 bases, leaving 19 bases between the germline ends. The germline CDR1 and CDR2 sequences are DFQATT and SNEGSKA (reference sequence). CDR3 length equals 15 residues. Here the CDR3 DNA reads TGCAGTGTAAGGAGTGGGGCGTCGCTCACAGATACGCAGTATTTT. As protein: CSVRSGASLTDTQYF.

The chain is built from TRBV6-1 and TRBJ2-7; D unresolved. Germline CDR1 is MNHNS and CDR2 is SASEGT. V was clipped by 8 bases and J by 2 bases, with 7 bases between them. There are 11 residues in the CDR3. The CDR3 region is CASSLPYEQYF. DNA of the CDR3: TGTGCCAGCTCCCTTCCCTACGAGCAGTACTTC.

CDR3 protein: CASSLAGGLSGNTIYF. The CDR3 region has the DNA TGTGCCAGCAGCTTGGCGGGTGGCCTCTCTGGAAACACCATATATTTT. The chain links TRBV7-6 to TRBJ1-3; no clear D. V dropped 3 bases and J dropped 0 bases, with 12 bases sitting between them. Germline CDR1 and CDR2: SGHVS and FNYEAQ. The CDR3 runs to 16 residues.

J is TRBJ2-7 and V is TRBV20-1; TRBD1 might be the D (6 bases). In germline, CDR1 is DFQATT, CDR2 SNEGSKA (reference sequence). Trimming cost V 5 bases and J 6 bases, with 23 bases left between them. This CDR3 is built from 15 residues. The CDR3, as DNA: TGCAGTGCTTTCCCAATGAACAGGGCAGGCTCCGAGCAGTACTTC. This encodes CSAFPMNRAGSEQYF.